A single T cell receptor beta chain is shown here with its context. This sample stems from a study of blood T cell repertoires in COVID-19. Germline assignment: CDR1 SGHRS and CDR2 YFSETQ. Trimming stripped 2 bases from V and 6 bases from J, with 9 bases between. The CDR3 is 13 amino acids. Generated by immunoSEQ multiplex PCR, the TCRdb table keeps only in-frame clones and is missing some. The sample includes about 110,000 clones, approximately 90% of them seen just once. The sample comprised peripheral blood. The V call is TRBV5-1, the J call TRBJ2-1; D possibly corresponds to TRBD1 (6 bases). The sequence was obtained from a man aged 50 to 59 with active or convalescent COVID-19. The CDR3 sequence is CASSFGQPNEQFF. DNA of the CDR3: TGCGCCAGCAGCTTTGGACAGCCCAATGAGCAGTTCTTC.